This T cell receptor (beta chain) emerged from a study of T cell repertoires in cytomegalovirus infection. For the study at large: Matching HLA type and CMV infection were both indicated by public TCR beta signatures.

TCRdb reanalysed the reads using MiXCR and keeps one entry per CDR3 protein. Of about 490,000 distinct CDR3 sequences in the sample, more than 25% were seen once. Study-wide points: HLA-C-restricted CMV-specific TCR beta clonotypes prevailed in the ex vivo response.

The germline CDR1 and CDR2 sequences are MDHEN and SYDVKM. Trimming took 7 bases from V and 4 from J; bases not matched to a gene: 4. The CDR3 is made up of 13 amino acids. Regarding this clonotype: Its antigen is still unknown.

The source of this sequence is a human donor in good health (CMV status not recorded). Some clones in this sample may be carry-over from other donors' samples. This rearrangement joins TRBV28 to TRBJ1-2, with 9 nucleotides matching TRBD1. Sequenced input: PBMCs. This CDR3 reads CASKGTGPYGYTF. The DNA for the CDR3 is TGTGCCAGCAAAGGGACAGGGCCCTATGGCTACACCTTC.